Below are 25 T cell receptor beta chains sequenced from a single sample in a study of cytomegalovirus exposure and HLA in healthy donors. The PCR employed 60 Vbeta primers together with 13 Jbeta primers. Some clones are missing from TCRdb's copy, which holds only in-frame ones; the method was immunoSEQ multiplex PCR. Here the sample spans about 120,000 clones, roughly four fifths being singletons. The material sequenced was PBMCs. Receptors were obtained from a middle-aged man in good health and CMV-seronegative.

DNA of the CDR3: TGTGCCAGCATCACTCCGGGGACAGGCCAACATGAGCAGTTCTTC. It translates to CASITPGTGQHEQFF. This chain joins TRBV28 and TRBJ2-1; 8 nucleotides agree with TRBD1. CDR1 and CDR2 from the germline V gene are MDHEN and SYDVKM. This CDR3 has 15 amino acids. With V trimmed by 7 bases and J by 8 bases, 13 bases remained unmatched.

The genes are TRBV5-6 and TRBJ2-7; 8 bases map to TRBD1. From germline, CDR1 is SGHDT and CDR2 YYEEEE. J was trimmed by 0 bases and V by 0 bases; bases with no gene match: 2. The CDR3 runs to 15 residues. The CDR3 DNA sequence: TGTGCCAGCAGCTTGGGGACAGGGTACTCCTACGAGCAGTACTTC. Its protein product is CASSLGTGYSYEQYF. Full variable domain (remainder filled in from reference TRBV5-6 and TRBJ2-7): DAGVTQSPTHLIKTRGQQVTLRCSPKSGHDTVSWYQQALGQGPQFIFQYYEEEERQRGNFPDRFSGHQFPNYSSELNVNALLLGDSALYLCASSLGTGYSYEQYFGPGTRLTVT.

The chain is built from TRBV7-2 and TRBJ1-2; 7 bases agree with TRBD1. The length of the CDR3 is 14 residues. After removal of 5 bases from V and 6 bases from J, the junction contained 9 bases not matched to a gene. From germline, CDR1 is SGHTA and CDR2 FQGNSA. The CDR3 here is CASSPGQVRNGYTF. The CDR3 bases are TGTGCCAGCAGCCCCGGACAGGTTCGGAATGGCTACACCTTC. Based on the CDR3 plus reference TRBV7-2 and TRBJ1-2, the full variable domain is GAGVSQSPSNKVTEKGKDVELRCDPISGHTALYWYRQSLGQGLEFLIYFQGNSAPDKSGLPSDRFSAERTGGSVSTLTIQRTQQEDSAVYLCASSPGQVRNGYTFGSGTRLTVV.

The chain carries TRBV27 and TRBJ2-7, with a tentative D call TRBD2 (6 bases). CDR1 and CDR2 from the germline V gene are MNHEY and SMNVEV (reference sequence). Trimming stripped 6 bases from V and 12 bases from J, with 21 bases between. The CDR3 length is 13 residues. The CDR3 bases are TGTGCCAGCAGCGCCCGCCCGGCGGGAAGATGGTACTTC. Residues: CASSARPAGRWYF.

This chain connects TRBV5-4 to TRBJ2-7; 8 positions match TRBD1. V lost 5 bases to trimming and J lost 3 bases; unmatched junction nucleotides: 10. Germline-derived CDR1 and CDR2 are SGHNT and YYREEE (reference sequence). There are 15 residues in the CDR3. The CDR3 loop reads CASSQRTGTIYEQYF. CDR3 DNA: TGTGCCAGCAGTCAACGGACAGGGACCATCTACGAGCAGTACTTC.

The chain joins TRBV14 to TRBJ1-2; 7 nucleotides line up with TRBD1. V gave up 5 bases and J gave up 0 bases; unmatched junction bases: 9. Germline V lookup: CDR1 SGHDN, CDR2 FVKESK. The CDR3 is 16 amino acids. The CDR3, as DNA: TGTGCCAGCAGCAGGAAGCGGACAGGAGCTAACTATGGCTACACCTTC. As protein: CASSRKRTGANYGYTF.

The chain couples TRBV29-1 to TRBJ1-2, with D possibly being TRBD1 (5 bases). This CDR3 spans 12 amino acids. Trimming shortened V by 4 bases and J by 3 bases, and 9 bases separated the two germline ends. Germline lookup yields CDR1 SQVTM and CDR2 ANQGSEA. The CDR3 DNA is TGCAGCGTTGCCAGGGAGGACTATGGCTACACCTTC. Translating it yields CSVAREDYGYTF. The full variable domain, rest sourced from reference TRBV29-1 and TRBJ1-2, is SAVISQKPSRDICQRGTSLTIQCQVDSQVTMMFWYRQQPGQSLTLIATANQGSEATYESGFVIDKFPISRPNLTFSTLTVSNMSPEDSSIYLCSVAREDYGYTFGSGTRLTVV.

The V gene is TRBV7-2, the J gene TRBJ1-2; 8 bases agree with TRBD1. V was pared by 3 bases and J by 5 bases, with 5 bases of the junction left unmatched. The CDR3 is 14 amino acids. Germline CDR1 and CDR2: SGHTA and FQGNSA. Here the CDR3 reads CASSFGQGAYGYTF. CDR3 coding DNA: TGTGCCAGCAGCTTCGGGCAGGGGGCGTATGGCTACACCTTC.

This chain connects TRBV29-1 to TRBJ1-1; 9 bases line up with TRBD1. CDR3 length: 14 residues. J lost 3 bases, V lost 2 bases, and 4 bases had no gene match. Per the germline V gene, CDR1 is SQVTM and CDR2 is ANQGSEA. This CDR3 is CSVENRQGDTEAFF. The CDR3, as DNA: TGCAGCGTTGAAAACCGACAGGGGGACACTGAAGCTTTCTTT.

The chain carries TRBV5-6 and TRBJ2-3, with TRBD2 as a possible D gene (7 bases). The CDR3 length is 16 residues. V dropped 4 bases and J dropped 2 bases, with 17 bases sitting between them. Germline lookup yields CDR1 SGHDT and CDR2 YYEEEE. CDR3 loop: CASSLRGDTITDTQYF. CDR3 sequence (DNA): TGTGCCAGCAGCCTCCGGGGGGACACTATCACAGATACGCAGTATTTT.

The chain has TRBV7-6 and TRBJ2-7; TRBD2 matches 10 bases. Germline trimming cut 2 bases from V and 6 bases from J; bases unmatched to any gene: 7. Germline values: CDR1 SGHVS, CDR2 FNYEAQ. CDR3 length: 15 amino acids. The CDR3 is CASSLLLAGESEQYF. CDR3 in DNA: TGTGCCAGCAGCTTATTGCTAGCGGGAGAAAGCGAGCAGTACTTC.

V and J are TRBV30 and TRBJ2-1, with D hard to call. V lost 0 bases to trimming and J lost 5 bases, with 14 bases between them. From germline, CDR1 is GTSNPN and CDR2 SVGIG (reference sequence). The CDR3 sequence is 15 residues long. The CDR3 reads CAWSVRVGLDNEQFF. In nucleotides, the CDR3 is TGTGCCTGGAGTGTACGAGTCGGGTTAGACAATGAGCAGTTCTTC.

In DNA form, the CDR3 reads TGTGCCAGCAGCTTAGGATCGAGCTCCTATAATTCACCCCTCCACTTT. Its translation: CASSLGSSSYNSPLHF. The chain carries TRBV11-1 and TRBJ1-6; D remains unclear. Germline assignment: CDR1 SGHAT and CDR2 FQDESV (reference sequence). CDR3 length: 16 residues. Trimming removed 1 base at V and 0 bases at J, with 7 bases between.

The chain joins TRBV18 to TRBJ2-5; 10 bases match TRBD1. Unmatched junction bases numbered 5, after V lost 4 bases and J lost 3 bases. CDR3 length: 15 amino acids. Germline-derived CDR1 and CDR2 are KGHSH and LQKENI. The CDR3 bases are TGTGCCAGCTCACTTCCGGGACAGGGGAAAGAGACCCAGTACTTC. Protein sequence: CASSLPGQGKETQYF. Full variable domain (remainder filled in from reference TRBV18 and TRBJ2-5): NAGVMQNPRHLVRRRGQEARLRCSPMKGHSHVYWYRQLPEEGLKFMVYLQKENIIDESGMPKERFSAEFPKEGPSILRIQQVVRGDSAAYFCASSLPGQGKETQYFGPGTRLLVL.

This chain links TRBV6-4 with TRBJ2-1; 7 nucleotides align to TRBD1. Trimming at V came to 2 bases and at J to 4 bases, leaving 8 bases not matched to a gene. The germline gives CDR1 MRHNA, CDR2 SNTAGT. The CDR3 spans 16 residues. CDR3: CASSDPGTELYNEQFF. CDR3 nucleotides: TGTGCCAGCAGTGACCCCGGGACAGAGCTATACAATGAGCAGTTCTTC.

This chain uses TRBV27 with TRBJ1-1, with a weak D call TRBD1 (5 bases). V was cut by 1 base and J by 1 base, with 10 bases left in between. Germline V gene data show CDR1 as MNHEY and CDR2 as SMNVEV (reference sequence). The CDR3 loop spans 15 amino acids. CDR3 nucleotide sequence: TGTGCCAGCAGTTTATATGAAGGACAGAACACTGAAGCTTTCTTT. It yields the protein CASSLYEGQNTEAFF.

This clone was recorded only once. The chain uses TRBV19 and TRBJ2-1; 8 bases are shared with TRBD2. The V and J ends lost 6 bases and 7 bases, in that order; junction bases with no gene match: 20. Germline loops: CDR1 LNHDA, CDR2 SQIVND (reference sequence). This CDR3 has 18 residues. The CDR3 protein is CASSPGTSRTSWANEQFF. In nucleotides, the CDR3 is TGTGCCAGTAGCCCAGGGACTAGTAGGACCAGCTGGGCAAATGAGCAGTTCTTC.

This sequence joins TRBV18 and TRBJ1-1; no clear D. This CDR3 is 14 amino acids long. V lost 6 bases and J 1 base, leaving 12 bases between the germline ends. Germline lookup yields CDR1 KGHSH and CDR2 LQKENI. The CDR3 loop is CASSVNGQNTEAFF. The CDR3 DNA sequence: TGTGCCAGCTCGGTGAATGGCCAGAACACTGAAGCTTTCTTT. The variable domain in full, completed from reference TRBV18 and TRBJ1-1, reads NAGVMQNPRHLVRRRGQEARLRCSPMKGHSHVYWYRQLPEEGLKFMVYLQKENIIDESGMPKERFSAEFPKEGPSILRIQQVVRGDSAAYFCASSVNGQNTEAFFGQGTRLTVV.

The genes are TRBV5-1 and TRBJ1-5; D possibly corresponds to TRBD1 (5 bases). The germline V and J ends were trimmed by 5 bases and 5 bases, with 11 bases remaining between them. Germline-derived CDR1 and CDR2 are SGHRS and YFSETQ. CDR3 size: 13 residues. CDR3 residues: CASRGGEYQPQHF. The CDR3, as DNA: TGCGCCAGCAGGGGAGGGGAGTATCAGCCCCAGCATTTT.

The rearrangement links TRBV2 to TRBJ1-6; 7 bases are a match to TRBD1. The germline CDR1 and CDR2 sequences are SNHLY and FYNNEI. V trimming: 3 bases; J trimming: 4 bases; junction bases outside the gene matches: 3. This CDR3 is built from 15 residues. This chain's CDR3 is CASSEGQTYNSPLHF. In DNA form, the CDR3 reads TGTGCCAGCAGTGAGGGACAGACGTATAATTCACCCCTCCACTTT. Filled out from reference TRBV2 and TRBJ1-6, the complete variable domain reads EPEVTQTPSHQVTQMGQEVILRCVPISNHLYFYWYRQILGQKVEFLVSFYNNEISEKSEIFDDQFSVERPDGSNFTLKIRSTKLEDSAMYFCASSEGQTYNSPLHFGNGTRLTVT.

The rearrangement uses TRBV6-5 and TRBJ1-4; possibly TRBD1 for D (6 bases). Germline values: CDR1 MNHEY, CDR2 SVGAGI. V gave up 0 bases and J gave up 8 bases, with 16 bases separating them. The CDR3 has 16 amino acids. The CDR3 coding sequence is TGTGCCAGCAGTTACTCGGGGGGGCAGGTTGGGGAAAAACTGTTTTTT. Protein sequence: CASSYSGGQVGEKLFF.

This clone was counted a few times. The chain couples TRBV7-2 to TRBJ2-3; 10 nucleotides align to TRBD2. V shed 1 base and J 3 bases; nucleotides not matched to a gene: 7. From germline, CDR1 is SGHTA and CDR2 FQGNSA. The CDR3 is 17 amino acids. CDR3 region: CASSLGPSGSGTDTQYF. CDR3 sequence (DNA): TGTGCCAGCAGCTTAGGGCCTAGCGGGAGTGGGACAGATACGCAGTATTTT.

Worth noting for this clone: This CDR3 is also generated by other DNA sequences in the sample. This chain uses TRBV5-1 with TRBJ2-5; 7 nucleotides match TRBD2. CDR3 length: 14 amino acids. Germline loops: CDR1 SGHRS, CDR2 YFSETQ. Unmatched junction bases numbered 3, after V lost 2 bases and J lost 2 bases. CDR3 in amino acids: CASSLLGGQETQYF. The CDR3 coding sequence is TGCGCCAGCAGCTTATTGGGGGGGCAAGAGACCCAGTACTTC.

The gene calls are TRBV5-6 and TRBJ2-3; 8 positions agree with TRBD2. V gave up 4 bases and J gave up 2 bases; unmatched junction bases: 12. The CDR3 runs to 17 residues. Germline CDR1 SGHDT, CDR2 YYEEEE. This chain's CDR3 is CASSDPISGTLTDTQYF. The CDR3 DNA is TGTGCCAGCAGCGACCCGATTAGCGGGACCCTCACAGATACGCAGTATTTT.

The chain links TRBV28 to TRBJ1-5; TRBD1 might be the D (5 bases). Trimming removed 1 base at V and 3 bases at J, with 7 bases between. The CDR3 loop spans 14 amino acids. CDR1 and CDR2 (germline): MDHEN, SYDVKM. The CDR3 reads CASSLSGPNQPQHF. Here the CDR3 DNA reads TGTGCCAGCAGTTTATCAGGGCCCAATCAGCCCCAGCATTTT.